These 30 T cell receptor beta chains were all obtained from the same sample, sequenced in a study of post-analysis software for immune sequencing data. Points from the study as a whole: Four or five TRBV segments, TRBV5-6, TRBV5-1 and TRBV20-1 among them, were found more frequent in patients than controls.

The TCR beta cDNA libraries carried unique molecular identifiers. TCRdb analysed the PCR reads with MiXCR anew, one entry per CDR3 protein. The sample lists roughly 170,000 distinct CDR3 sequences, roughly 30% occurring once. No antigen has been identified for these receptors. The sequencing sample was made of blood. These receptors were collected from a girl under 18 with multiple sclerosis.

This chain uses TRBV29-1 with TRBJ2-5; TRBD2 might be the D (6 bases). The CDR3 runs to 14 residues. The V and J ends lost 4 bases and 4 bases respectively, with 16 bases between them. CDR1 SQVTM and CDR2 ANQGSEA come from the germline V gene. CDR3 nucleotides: TGCAGCGTTGCTCGGGAGTCAGTAGGAGAGACCCAGTACTTC. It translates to CSVARESVGETQYF.

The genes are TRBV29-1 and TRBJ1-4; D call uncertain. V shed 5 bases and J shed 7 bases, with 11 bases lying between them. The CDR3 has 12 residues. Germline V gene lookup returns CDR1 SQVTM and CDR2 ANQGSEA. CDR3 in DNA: TGCAGCGTTACAGCCGGAGGTGAAAAACTGTTTTTT. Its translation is CSVTAGGEKLFF.

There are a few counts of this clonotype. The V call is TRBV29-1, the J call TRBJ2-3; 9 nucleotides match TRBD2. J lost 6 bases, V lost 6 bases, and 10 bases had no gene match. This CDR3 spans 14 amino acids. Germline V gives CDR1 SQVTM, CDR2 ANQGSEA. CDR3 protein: CSVANSGSWDTQYF. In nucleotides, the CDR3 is TGCAGCGTCGCAAATAGCGGGAGTTGGGATACGCAGTATTTT.

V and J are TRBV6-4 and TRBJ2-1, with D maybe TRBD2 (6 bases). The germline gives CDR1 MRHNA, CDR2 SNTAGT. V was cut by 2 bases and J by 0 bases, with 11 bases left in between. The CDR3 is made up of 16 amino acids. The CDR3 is CASSDGGSRSYNEQFF. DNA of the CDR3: TGTGCCAGCAGTGACGGGGGGAGCCGCTCCTACAATGAGCAGTTCTTC.

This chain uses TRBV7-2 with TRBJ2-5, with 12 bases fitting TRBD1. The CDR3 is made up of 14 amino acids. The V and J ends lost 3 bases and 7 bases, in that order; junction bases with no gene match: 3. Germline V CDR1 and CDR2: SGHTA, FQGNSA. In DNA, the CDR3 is TGTGCCAGCAGCTTGGGACAGGGGGCCGGGACCCAGTACTTC. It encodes CASSLGQGAGTQYF.

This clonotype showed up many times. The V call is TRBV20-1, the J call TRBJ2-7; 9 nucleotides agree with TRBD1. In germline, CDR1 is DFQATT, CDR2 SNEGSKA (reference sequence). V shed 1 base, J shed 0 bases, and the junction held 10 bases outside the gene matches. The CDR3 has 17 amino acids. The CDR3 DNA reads TGCAGTGCTAGAGTCCCCGGGACAGGGTTGAGCTCCTACGAGCAGTACTTC. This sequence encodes CSARVPGTGLSSYEQYF.

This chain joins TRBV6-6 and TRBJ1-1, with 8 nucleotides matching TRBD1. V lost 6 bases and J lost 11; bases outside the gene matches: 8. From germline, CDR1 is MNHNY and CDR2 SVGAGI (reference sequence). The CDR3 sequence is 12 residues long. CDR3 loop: CASRLDRGGAFF. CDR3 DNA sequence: TGTGCCAGCAGACTCGACAGGGGTGGGGCTTTCTTT.

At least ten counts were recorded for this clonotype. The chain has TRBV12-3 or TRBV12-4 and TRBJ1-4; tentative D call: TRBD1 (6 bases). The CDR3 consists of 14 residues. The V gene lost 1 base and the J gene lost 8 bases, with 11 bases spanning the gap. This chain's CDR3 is CASSLGQGREKLFF. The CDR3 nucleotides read TGTGCCAGCAGTTTAGGGCAGGGGCGCGAAAAACTGTTTTTT.

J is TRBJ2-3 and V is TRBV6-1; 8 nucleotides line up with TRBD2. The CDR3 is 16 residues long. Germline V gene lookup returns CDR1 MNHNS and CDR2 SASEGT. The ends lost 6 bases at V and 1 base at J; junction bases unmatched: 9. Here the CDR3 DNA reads TGTGCCAGCAGGTCCCGGCGGGAGGTCGGCACAGATACGCAGTATTTT. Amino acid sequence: CASRSRREVGTDTQYF.

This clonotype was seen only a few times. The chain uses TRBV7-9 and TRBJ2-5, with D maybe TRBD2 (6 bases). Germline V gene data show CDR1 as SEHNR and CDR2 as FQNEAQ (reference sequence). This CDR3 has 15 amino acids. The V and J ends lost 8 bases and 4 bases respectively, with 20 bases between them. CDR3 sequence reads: CASSPPEAGSETQYF. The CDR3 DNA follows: TGTGCCAGCTCACCCCCTGAGGCGGGGTCAGAGACCCAGTACTTC.

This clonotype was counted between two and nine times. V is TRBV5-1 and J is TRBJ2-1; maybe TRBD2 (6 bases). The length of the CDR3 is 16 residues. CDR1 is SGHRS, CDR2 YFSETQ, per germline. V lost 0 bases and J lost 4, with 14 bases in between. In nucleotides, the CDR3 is TGCGCCAGCAGCTTGGATGAATTAGGACTATACAATGAGCAGTTCTTC. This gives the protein CASSLDELGLYNEQFF.

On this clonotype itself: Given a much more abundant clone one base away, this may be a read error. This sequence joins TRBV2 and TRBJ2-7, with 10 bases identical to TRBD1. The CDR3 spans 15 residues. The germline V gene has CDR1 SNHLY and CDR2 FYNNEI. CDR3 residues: CANSYRGQGAYEQYF. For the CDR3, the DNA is TGTGCCAACAGTTACCGTGGACAGGGGGCCTACGAGCAGTACTTC.

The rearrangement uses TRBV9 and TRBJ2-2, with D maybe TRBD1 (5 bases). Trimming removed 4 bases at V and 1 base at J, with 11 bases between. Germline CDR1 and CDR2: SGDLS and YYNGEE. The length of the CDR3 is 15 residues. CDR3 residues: CASSPRQQNTGELFF. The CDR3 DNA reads TGTGCCAGCAGCCCGCGACAGCAGAACACCGGGGAGCTGTTTTTT.

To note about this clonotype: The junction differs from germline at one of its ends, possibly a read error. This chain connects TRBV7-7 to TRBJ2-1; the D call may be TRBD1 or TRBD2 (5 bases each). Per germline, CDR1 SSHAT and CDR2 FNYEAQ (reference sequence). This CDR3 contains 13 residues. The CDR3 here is CASSHRDGNEQFF. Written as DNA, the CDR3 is TGTGCTAGCAGCCACCGGGACGGGAATGAGCAGTTCTTC.

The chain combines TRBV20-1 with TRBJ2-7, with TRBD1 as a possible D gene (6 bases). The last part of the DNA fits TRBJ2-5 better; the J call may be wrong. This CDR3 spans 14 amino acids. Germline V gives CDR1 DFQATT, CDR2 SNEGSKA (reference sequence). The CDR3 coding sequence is TGCAGTGCTAGAGATCAGGGGACCCAAGAGACCCAGTACTTC. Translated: CSARDQGTQETQYF.

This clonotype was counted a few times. CDR3 in amino acids: CASSLVLAGSSTDTQYF. The CDR3 region has the DNA TGTGCCAGCAGCTTAGTACTAGCGGGATCCAGCACAGATACGCAGTATTTT. V usage is TRBV7-2 and J usage is TRBJ2-3; TRBD2 aligns across 10 bases. V gave up 1 base and J gave up 0 bases; unmatched junction bases: 4. CDR3 length: 17 amino acids. CDR1 SGHTA and CDR2 FQGNSA come from the germline V gene.

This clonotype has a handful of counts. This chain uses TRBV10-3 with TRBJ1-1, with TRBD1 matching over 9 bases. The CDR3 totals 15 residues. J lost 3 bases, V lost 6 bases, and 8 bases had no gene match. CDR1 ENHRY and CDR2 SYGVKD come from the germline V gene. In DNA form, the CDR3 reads TGTGCCATCAGCGAACCTGGGACAGGGTACACTGAAGCTTTCTTT. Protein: CAISEPGTGYTEAFF.

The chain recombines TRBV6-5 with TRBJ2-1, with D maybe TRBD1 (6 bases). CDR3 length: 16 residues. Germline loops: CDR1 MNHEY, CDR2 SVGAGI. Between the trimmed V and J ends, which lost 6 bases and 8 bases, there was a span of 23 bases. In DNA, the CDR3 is TGTGCCAGCAGCCCACAAATGGGTAGGGGGAGCCATGAGCAGTTCTTC. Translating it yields CASSPQMGRGSHEQFF.

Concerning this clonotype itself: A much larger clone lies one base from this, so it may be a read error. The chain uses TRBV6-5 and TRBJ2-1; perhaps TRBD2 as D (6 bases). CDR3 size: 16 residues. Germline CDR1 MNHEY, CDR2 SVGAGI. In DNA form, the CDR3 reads TGTACCAGCAGTTACTCGAGGTCTAGCGCCACTCATGAGCAGTTCTTC. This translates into CTSSYSRSSATHEQFF.

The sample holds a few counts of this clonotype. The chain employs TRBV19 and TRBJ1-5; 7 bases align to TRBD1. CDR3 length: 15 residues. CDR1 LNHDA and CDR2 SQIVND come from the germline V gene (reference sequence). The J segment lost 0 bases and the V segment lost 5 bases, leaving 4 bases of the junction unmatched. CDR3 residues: CASSPGTVSNQPQHF. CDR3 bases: TGTGCCAGTAGTCCCGGGACAGTTAGCAATCAGCCCCAGCATTTT.

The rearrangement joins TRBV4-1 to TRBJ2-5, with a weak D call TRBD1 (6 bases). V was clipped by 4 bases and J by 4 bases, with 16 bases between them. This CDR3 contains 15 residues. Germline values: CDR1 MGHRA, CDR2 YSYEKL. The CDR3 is CASSRLLGQGETQYF. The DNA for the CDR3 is TGCGCCAGCAGCCGCCTTTTGGGACAAGGAGAGACCCAGTACTTC.

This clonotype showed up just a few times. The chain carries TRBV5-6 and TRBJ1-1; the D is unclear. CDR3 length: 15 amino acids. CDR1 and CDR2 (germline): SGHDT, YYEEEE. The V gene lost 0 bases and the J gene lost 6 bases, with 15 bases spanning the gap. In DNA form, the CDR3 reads TGTGCCAGCAGCTTGGTCGGCAGGATAGGTGCTGAAGCTTTCTTT. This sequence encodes CASSLVGRIGAEAFF.

CDR3 sequence: CASSSSGTSGIYEQYF. The CDR3 nucleotides read TGTGCCAGCAGTTCTTCCGGGACTAGCGGAATTTACGAGCAGTACTTC. The rearrangement joins TRBV27 to TRBJ2-7; 11 bases line up with TRBD2. Germline V gives CDR1 MNHEY, CDR2 SMNVEV (reference sequence). V shed 4 bases and J 4 bases; nucleotides not matched to a gene: 9. CDR3 length: 16 amino acids.

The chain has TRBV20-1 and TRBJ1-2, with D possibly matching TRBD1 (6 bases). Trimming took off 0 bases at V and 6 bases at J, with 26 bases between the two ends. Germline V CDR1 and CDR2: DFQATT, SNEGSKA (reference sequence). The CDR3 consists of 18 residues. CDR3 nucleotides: TGCAGTGCTAGAGATACGGCCCGGGGGCGCATCGCCCTCGATGGCTACACCTTC. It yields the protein CSARDTARGRIALDGYTF.

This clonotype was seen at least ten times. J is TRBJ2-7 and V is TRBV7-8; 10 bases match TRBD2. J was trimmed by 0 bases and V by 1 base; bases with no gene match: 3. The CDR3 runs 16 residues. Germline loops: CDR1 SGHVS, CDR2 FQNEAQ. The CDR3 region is CASSLGTSGISYEQYF. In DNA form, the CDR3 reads TGTGCCAGCAGCTTAGGCACTAGCGGGATCTCCTACGAGCAGTACTTC.

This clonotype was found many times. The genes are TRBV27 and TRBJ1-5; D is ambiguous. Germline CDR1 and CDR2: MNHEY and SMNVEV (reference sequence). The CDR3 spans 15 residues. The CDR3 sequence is CATSRSSWVGQPQHF. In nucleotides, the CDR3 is TGTGCTACCTCGAGATCAAGTTGGGTTGGTCAGCCCCAGCATTTT.

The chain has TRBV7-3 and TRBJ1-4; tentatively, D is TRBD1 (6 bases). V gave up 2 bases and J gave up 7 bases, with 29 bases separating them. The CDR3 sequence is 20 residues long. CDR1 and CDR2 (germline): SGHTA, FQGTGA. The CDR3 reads CASSLQEGYYPQGSSEKLFF. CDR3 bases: TGTGCCAGCAGCTTACAGGAGGGCTATTACCCTCAGGGGAGTAGTGAAAAACTGTTTTTT.

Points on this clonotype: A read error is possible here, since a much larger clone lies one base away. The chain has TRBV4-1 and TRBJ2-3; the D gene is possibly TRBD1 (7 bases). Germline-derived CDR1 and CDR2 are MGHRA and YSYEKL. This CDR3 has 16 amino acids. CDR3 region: CASSQEALRGTDTRYF. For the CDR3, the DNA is TGCGCCAGCAGCCAAGAGGCGCTACGGGGGACAGATACGCGGTATTTT.

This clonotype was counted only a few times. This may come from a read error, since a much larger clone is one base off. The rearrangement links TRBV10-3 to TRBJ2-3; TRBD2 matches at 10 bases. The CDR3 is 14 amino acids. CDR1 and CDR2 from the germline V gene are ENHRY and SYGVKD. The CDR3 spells CAITPGLATDAQYF. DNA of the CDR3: TGTGCCATCACCCCGGGACTAGCGACAGATGCGCAGTATTTT.

The CDR3 loop is CASSPFSGGSSYNEQFF. The DNA of the CDR3 is TGTGCCAGCAGCCCATTCAGCGGGGGTAGCTCCTACAATGAGCAGTTCTTC. The gene calls are TRBV12-3 or TRBV12-4 and TRBJ2-1; 8 bases are a match to TRBD2. V gave up 6 bases and J gave up 0 bases; unmatched junction bases: 10. This CDR3 contains 17 residues.